This T cell receptor beta chain appears in the sequencing data of a study of control samples from healthy donors and cancer patients. This clone came up once. The assay was immunoSEQ multiplex PCR, and TCRdb's table has in-frame clones only and misses some. The sample carries approximately 58,000 clones, more than 75% recorded once. V lost 6 bases and J lost 5, with 13 bases in between. The length of the CDR3 is 13 residues. The germline gives CDR1 MNHEY, CDR2 SVGAGI. The V call is TRBV6-5, the J call TRBJ2-5; tentatively, D is TRBD1 or TRBD2 (5 bases each). This TCR was sampled from a woman aged 55 to 70 with lung cancer. Sequencing input: PBMCs. The CDR3 sequence: CASRGTPGETQYF. Written as DNA, the CDR3 is TGTGCCAGCAGGGGGACCCCCGGGGAGACCCAGTACTTC.